This TCR beta chain originates from a study of T cell responses to AZD1222 COVID-19 vaccine. With respect to this clone: As yet, its antigen is unknown.

Repertoires were generated with immunoSEQ multiplex PCR, while TCRdb's copy carries only in-frame clones and drops some. The repertoire holds over 85,000 clones, with nearly 90% as singletons. General observations from the study: Of spike-specific TCRs, nearly half reportedly target regions left unmutated in variants. No repertoire was sampled before or during the peak T cell response, only after it. When two AZD1222 doses had been given, Spike-specific TCR breadth and depth rose. Among the donors, most were white British and more were female, and clonal diversity was possibly underestimated.

The clonotype comes from an adult in good health. The sequences come from peripheral blood, collected on day 0 of AZD1222 vaccination.

The CDR3 protein is CASSHSNQPQHF. The CDR3 DNA reads as TGTGCCAGCAGCCATAGCAATCAGCCCCAGCATTTT. The chain is built from TRBV7-2 and TRBJ1-5; no clear D gene. The CDR3 covers 12 residues. The germline V gene has CDR1 SGHTA and CDR2 FQGNSA. V lost 5 bases and J lost 0, with 2 bases in between.